Below are 13 T cell receptor beta chains sequenced from a single sample in a study of cytomegalovirus exposure and HLA in healthy donors. 13 Jbeta primers and 60 Vbeta primers were used for the PCR. Data came from immunoSEQ multiplex PCR; TCRdb stores just in-frame clones and leaves some out. Among roughly 99,000 clones listed, roughly 73% were seen once. Material for sequencing was PBMCs. The receptors shown here come from a man aged 25 to 40 in good health and CMV-seronegative.

The chain joins TRBV27 to TRBJ2-4; the D gene is possibly TRBD2 (6 bases). Germline V gene data show CDR1 as MNHEY and CDR2 as SMNVEV (reference sequence). V lost 8 bases, J lost 1 base, and 12 bases lay in between. The CDR3 is 14 residues long. CDR3 nucleotides: TGTGCCAGCGCCCCTGGGGGGGCCAAAAACATTCAGTACTTC. Amino acids: CASAPGGAKNIQYF.

The rearrangement uses TRBV28 and TRBJ2-7; 11 bases are shared with TRBD1. CDR1 MDHEN and CDR2 SYDVKM come from the germline V gene. The CDR3 has 15 residues. The V and J ends lost 7 bases and 2 bases, in that order; junction bases with no gene match: 7. Here the CDR3 reads CASNTAGQGAYEQYF. In DNA, the CDR3 is TGTGCCAGCAACACCGCGGGACAGGGGGCCTACGAGCAGTACTTC.

This clone occurred a few times. J is TRBJ2-7 and V is TRBV13; D may be TRBD2 (6 bases). Trimming shortened V by 4 bases and J by 2 bases, and 18 bases separated the two germline ends. CDR3 length: 16 residues. The germline V gene encodes CDR1 PRHDT and CDR2 FYEKMQ (reference sequence). The CDR3 nucleotides are TGTGCCAGCAGCTCGGCTTTAGCGGAGGCCCCCTACGAGCAGTACTTC. It yields the protein CASSSALAEAPYEQYF.

The table lists this clone with a few counts. The J gene is TRBJ1-2, the V gene TRBV28, with 7 positions matching TRBD1. The V gene's germline CDR1 is MDHEN and CDR2 SYDVKM. V shed 7 bases and J 3 bases; nucleotides not matched to a gene: 8. The CDR3 is made up of 14 amino acids. CDR3 protein: CASTLTGTDYGYTF. CDR3 sequence (DNA): TGTGCCAGCACTTTGACCGGGACAGACTATGGCTACACCTTC.

This chain joins TRBV11-2 and TRBJ2-5; D is undetermined. Germline V gives CDR1 SGHAT, CDR2 FQNNGV. This CDR3 is 12 amino acids long. V was cut by 3 bases and J by 4 bases, with 6 bases left in between. CDR3 in DNA: TGTGCCAGCAGCTTCTCAGGAGAGACCCAGTACTTC. This sequence encodes CASSFSGETQYF.

The chain combines TRBV27 with TRBJ1-5; possibly TRBD1 for D (6 bases). Trimming pared 6 bases from V and 5 bases from J, leaving 11 bases between. The CDR3 sequence is 13 residues long. CDR1 and CDR2 from the germline V gene are MNHEY and SMNVEV (reference sequence). The CDR3 DNA reads TGTGCCAGCAGCCGGACAGTTTATCAGCCCCAGCATTTT. It specifies CASSRTVYQPQHF.

The CDR3 DNA is TGTGCCAGCAGGGCTACAGGGGGAAAACTGTTTTTT. Translated, it gives CASRATGGKLFF. The chain joins TRBV28 to TRBJ1-4; 8 bases match TRBD1. The CDR3 totals 12 residues. The germline CDR1 and CDR2 sequences are MDHEN and SYDVKM. V shed 6 bases, J shed 10 bases, and the junction held 4 bases outside the gene matches.

This clone was counted only a few times. V and J are TRBV2 and TRBJ1-2; 7 bases are a match to TRBD1. The CDR3 spans 15 residues. J lost 2 bases, V lost 6 bases, and 9 bases had no gene match. Germline V lookup: CDR1 SNHLY, CDR2 FYNNEI. CDR3 sequence reads: CASRIDRAPNYGYTF. The CDR3 region has the DNA TGTGCCAGCAGGATTGACAGGGCCCCCAACTATGGCTACACCTTC. Full variable domain (missing parts from reference TRBV2 and TRBJ1-2): EPEVTQTPSHQVTQMGQEVILRCVPISNHLYFYWYRQILGQKVEFLVSFYNNEISEKSEIFDDQFSVERPDGSNFTLKIRSTKLEDSAMYFCASRIDRAPNYGYTFGSGTRLTVV.

This clone came up a few times. The gene calls are TRBV2 and TRBJ1-1; no clear D gene. The CDR3 spans 12 residues. With 6 bases removed from V and 5 bases from J, the gap between germline ends came to 10 bases. Germline CDR1 and CDR2: SNHLY and FYNNEI. This chain's CDR3 is CASSRKRTEAFF. The CDR3 DNA follows: TGTGCCAGCAGCAGAAAGCGGACTGAAGCTTTCTTT.

The chain has TRBV29-1 and TRBJ1-2; weak D call: TRBD1 (6 bases). CDR3 length: 15 residues. CDR1 is SQVTM and CDR2 is ANQGSEA in the germline V gene. The ends were cut back, 3 bases at V and 0 bases at J, with 14 bases in the middle. The CDR3 DNA reads as TGCAGCGTTGAGGGGGCAGGCTTTACTAACTATGGCTACACCTTC. Its protein product is CSVEGAGFTNYGYTF.

The chain links TRBV5-1 to TRBJ2-5; TRBD1 agrees at 8 bases. There are 13 residues in the CDR3. Germline V CDR1 and CDR2: SGHRS, YFSETQ. After removal of 3 bases from V and 4 bases from J, the junction contained 2 bases not matched to a gene. CDR3 nucleotides: TGCGCCAGCAGCTCTACAGGGGGAGAGACCCAGTACTTC. The encoded protein is CASSSTGGETQYF. Full variable domain (missing parts from reference TRBV5-1 and TRBJ2-5): KAGVTQTPRYLIKTRGQQVTLSCSPISGHRSVSWYQQTPGQGLQFLFEYFSETQRNKGNFPGRFSGRQFSNSRSEMNVSTLELGDSALYLCASSSTGGETQYFGPGTRLLVL.

The chain joins TRBV9 to TRBJ2-1, with 10 bases aligning to TRBD2. The CDR3 is 16 residues long. Germline CDR1 is SGDLS and CDR2 is YYNGEE. The trim removed 4 bases at V and 6 bases at J, leaving 10 bases unmatched. CDR3 loop: CASSRGLAASVNEQFF. CDR3 nucleotides: TGTGCCAGCAGCCGCGGACTAGCGGCATCAGTCAATGAGCAGTTCTTC.

This chain uses TRBV7-8 with TRBJ2-5; D unclear. CDR3 length: 15 residues. V gave up 4 bases and J gave up 1 base, with 13 bases separating them. The germline gives CDR1 SGHVS, CDR2 FQNEAQ. The CDR3 DNA follows: TGTGCCAGCAGCTCACCATACAGTTTCCAAGAGACCCAGTACTTC. Its translation is CASSSPYSFQETQYF.